The rows below give T cell receptor beta chains drawn from one sample of a study of T cells after yellow fever vaccination. A single record per CDR3 protein comes from TCRdb applying MiXCR to the 5' RACE reads. The data show 30,000 or so distinct CDR3 sequences, with roughly 6% seen just once and around 25% held by the top ten. Specimen: PBMCs, either bulk or a sorted T-cell subset (CD4+, CD8+, memory, or dextramer-sorted; not recorded which), collected on the day of the yellow fever booster vaccination. The receptor set was obtained from a man between 25 and 39 years old who received the YFV17D yellow fever vaccine. Both conserved end residues are part of each CDR3. The D gene is left open where the match is weak. Clone size is given for some rows only: seen once, a few or many times, or a class if the clone is expanded.

abundance,d_gene,len,v_gene,j_gene,CDR3nt,CDR3aa
few,NA,16,TRBV6-1,TRBJ2-1,TGTGCCAGCAGCACACCAGCCCTCCAGGGGTACGATGAGCAGTTCTTC,CASSTPALQGYDEQFF
NA,TRBD2,15,TRBV7-9,TRBJ2-7,TGTGCCAGCAGCTTTGAACTAGCGGGAGGGTACGAGCAGTACTTC,CASSFELAGGYEQYF
NA,NA,13,TRBV6-6,TRBJ1-1,TGTGCCAGCATCAAGACATTGAACACTGAAGCTTTCTTT,CASIKTLNTEAFF
many,TRBD2,16,TRBV24-1,TRBJ2-1,TGTGCCACCAGTGACCAAATTAGCGGGAGTCTCAATGAGCAGTTCTTC,CATSDQISGSLNEQFF
few,TRBD1,18,TRBV4-1,TRBJ2-2,TGCGCCAGCAGCCATTCCCGGGACAGGGTAAAGAACACCGGGGAGCTGTTTTTT,CASSHSRDRVKNTGELFF
many,NA,13,TRBV5-1,TRBJ1-3,TGCGCCAGCAGCCCGTCTGCGGGAAACACCATATATTTT,CASSPSAGNTIYF
many,NA,11,TRBV7-2,TRBJ2-1,TGTGCCAGCAGCTTCCGGAATGAGCAGTTCTTC,CASSFRNEQFF
many,NA,15,TRBV20-1,TRBJ2-1,TGCAGTGCTAGAGAACCCCGTGAGGCCACCAATGAGCAGTTCTTC,CSAREPREATNEQFF
many,NA,12,TRBV29-1,TRBJ1-2,TGCAGCGCAACAACAGGGCGCTCGGGCTACACCTTC,CSATTGRSGYTF
many,TRBD1,15,TRBV6-1,TRBJ1-1,TGTGCCAGCATCCCCAGGGGGGACAGGGGTGCTGAAGCTTTCTTT,CASIPRGDRGAEAFF
many,NA,13,TRBV20-1,TRBJ2-5,TGCAGTGCTAGACCGACTGGTGAAGAGACCCAGTACTTC,CSARPTGEETQYF
many,NA,14,TRBV12-3/TRBV12-4,TRBJ2-3,TGTGCCAGCAGTTTAATGGAGACCACAGATACGCAGTATTTT,CASSLMETTDTQYF
few,NA,15,TRBV7-7,TRBJ2-5,TGTGCTAGCAGCTTAGACCGGGACTCCCGAGGATCCCAGTACTTC,CASSLDRDSRGSQYF
NA,NA,15,TRBV18,TRBJ1-6,TGTGCCAGCTCACTCCTGGACAACTATAATTCACCCCTCCACTTT,CASSLLDNYNSPLHF
many,NA,16,TRBV7-9,TRBJ2-3,TGTGCCAGCAGCGTATCTTGGGGGCTCGGCACAGATACGCAGTATTTT,CASSVSWGLGTDTQYF
few,TRBD2,14,TRBV29-1,TRBJ2-1,TGCAGCGTTGAAGATCGTGGACTAGCGGTTGAGCAGTTCTTC,CSVEDRGLAVEQFF
few,TRBD1,12,TRBV19,TRBJ2-7,TGTGCCAGTAGTAACCGGGACAGTGAGCAGTACTTC,CASSNRDSEQYF
many,TRBD2,15,TRBV2,TRBJ2-7,TGTGCCAGCAGTGAAGCGCGGACTAGCGGCTACGAGCAGTACTTC,CASSEARTSGYEQYF
many,NA,13,TRBV7-2,TRBJ1-1,TGTGCCAGCAGCTTAACGAGACCCACTGAAGCTTTCTTT,CASSLTRPTEAFF
many,NA,14,TRBV12-3/TRBV12-4,TRBJ2-2,TGTGCCAGCAGTTTGGGGTTGAACACCGGGGAGCTGTTTTTT,CASSLGLNTGELFF
NA,NA,13,TRBV7-9,TRBJ1-6,TGTGCCAGCAGCTTACGCGGGGGAAATCCCCTCCACTTT,CASSLRGGNPLHF
NA,NA,13,TRBV24-1,TRBJ1-5,TGTGCCACCAGTGGGGACAACAATCAGCCCCAGCATTTT,CATSGDNNQPQHF
many,TRBD1,15,TRBV5-1,TRBJ2-6,TGCGCCAGCAGCCCGGGACAGACCGGGGCCAACGTCCTGACTTTC,CASSPGQTGANVLTF
many,NA,13,TRBV7-9,TRBJ2-5,TGTGCCAGCATCTCTCCGGGGCAAGAGACCCAGTACTTC,CASISPGQETQYF
few,TRBD1,16,TRBV12-3/TRBV12-4,TRBJ1-3,TGTGCCAGCAACCCAACCAGGGGGCTTGGAGGAAACACCATATATTTT,CASNPTRGLGGNTIYF
many,NA,13,TRBV12-3/TRBV12-4,TRBJ1-2,TGTGCCAGCAGCCCTCGTGGCGGCTATGGCTACACCTTC,CASSPRGGYGYTF
many,NA,16,TRBV7-2,TRBJ1-2,TGTGCCAGCAGCTTAGGTGGGGCCGAAAGCGGCTATGGCTACACCTTC,CASSLGGAESGYGYTF
many,NA,13,TRBV29-1,TRBJ1-2,TGCAGCGTTGATGGGGGGTTTAACTATGGCTACACCTTC,CSVDGGFNYGYTF
many,NA,14,TRBV7-2,TRBJ2-7,TGTGCCAGCAGCCCGGACCGCTGGTCCTACGAGCAGTACTTC,CASSPDRWSYEQYF
NA,NA,12,TRBV6-1,TRBJ1-1,TGTGCCAGCACTCCCGAAAGTGGCGAAGCTTTCTTT,CASTPESGEAFF
many,TRBD2,13,TRBV28,TRBJ2-1,TGTGCCTGTCAGACTAGCGGCTACAATGAGCAGTTCTTC,CACQTSGYNEQFF
NA,NA,16,TRBV15,TRBJ2-4,TGTGCCATCAGCAGAGTGCCCGGGGTTGCCAAAAACATTCAGTACTTC,CAISRVPGVAKNIQYF
few,NA,15,TRBV5-4,TRBJ2-3,TGTGCCAGCAGCCGGGACGCCACTACCAAAGATACGCAGTATTTT,CASSRDATTKDTQYF
many,NA,13,TRBV11-1,TRBJ2-3,TGTGCCAGCAGCTCCAGCCAGGGAGATACGCAGTATTTT,CASSSSQGDTQYF
NA,NA,14,TRBV7-9,TRBJ1-6,TGTGCCAGCAGCTCCTCGGACTCTTTTAGGGCCCTCCACTTT,CASSSSDSFRALHF
many,TRBD2,15,TRBV11-2,TRBJ2-1,TGTGCCAGCAGCTCCCCCCGGGGGGGAGAGAATGAGCAGTTCTTC,CASSSPRGGENEQFF
few,NA,18,TRBV6-5,TRBJ2-4,TGTGCCAGCAGTTCCCTTGGTCAGGGCCTGGGAGCCAAAAACATTCAGTACTTC,CASSSLGQGLGAKNIQYF
NA,TRBD2,15,TRBV20-1,TRBJ2-7,TGCAGTGCAGCCAACCTAGCGGGAGTAAACTACGAGCAGTACTTC,CSAANLAGVNYEQYF
NA,TRBD1,15,TRBV5-1,TRBJ2-7,TGCGCCAGCAGCTTGGGGACGACAGGGATCTACGAGCAGTACTTC,CASSLGTTGIYEQYF
NA,NA,15,TRBV5-1,TRBJ2-3,TGCGCCAGCAGCTTCGATAGCTGTGGCACAGATACGCAGTATTTT,CASSFDSCGTDTQYF
few,NA,15,TRBV20-1,TRBJ2-3,TGCAGTGCCCCCGCTTTTGCGGGGAGCACAGATACGCAGTATTTT,CSAPAFAGSTDTQYF
NA,NA,15,TRBV9,TRBJ2-3,TGTGCCAGCAGCGTAGAAGGGTACGGGGCAGATACGCAGTATTTT,CASSVEGYGADTQYF
NA,TRBD1,11,TRBV29-1,TRBJ1-1,TGCAGCGGACAGGGAAGCACTGAAGCTTTCTTT,CSGQGSTEAFF
few,TRBD1,14,TRBV7-2,TRBJ2-1,TGTGCCAGCAGCTCCCCGGGACAGCACAATGAGCAGTTCTTC,CASSSPGQHNEQFF
once,NA,16,TRBV20-1,TRBJ2-2,TGCTGTGCTAGAGATCCTGGGACGGGGAACACCGGGGAGCTGTTTTTT,CCARDPGTGNTGELFF
few,TRBD2,18,TRBV5-1,TRBJ2-3,TGCGCCAGCAGCTTACCCCCCACGACTAGCGGGTGGGCAGATACGCAGTATTTT,CASSLPPTTSGWADTQYF
NA,NA,13,TRBV25-1,TRBJ2-7,TGTGCCAGCAGTGAACAGGGGGGATACGAGCAGTACTTC,CASSEQGGYEQYF
NA,NA,11,TRBV16,TRBJ1-2,TGTGCCAACAACAGGGCGGATGGCTACACCTTC,CANNRADGYTF
NA,TRBD1,13,TRBV20-1,TRBJ1-2,TGCAGTGCTACGCGACAGGGAGAGTATGGCTACACCTTC,CSATRQGEYGYTF
NA,TRBD1,15,TRBV19,TRBJ2-7,TGTGCCAGTACCCCCGGGGACAGAGCGGTTTCCGAGCAGTACTTC,CASTPGDRAVSEQYF
few,NA,15,TRBV4-3,TRBJ2-3,TGCGCCAGCAGCCAAGAGCAACAGCACACAGATACGCAGTATTTT,CASSQEQQHTDTQYF
many,NA,14,TRBV2,TRBJ1-5,TGTGCCAGTAGACCAGGGTTAAGCAATCAGCCCCAGCATTTT,CASRPGLSNQPQHF
many,NA,13,TRBV9,TRBJ2-7,TGTGCCAGCAGCGCCGGACAACCCTACGAGCAGTACTTC,CASSAGQPYEQYF